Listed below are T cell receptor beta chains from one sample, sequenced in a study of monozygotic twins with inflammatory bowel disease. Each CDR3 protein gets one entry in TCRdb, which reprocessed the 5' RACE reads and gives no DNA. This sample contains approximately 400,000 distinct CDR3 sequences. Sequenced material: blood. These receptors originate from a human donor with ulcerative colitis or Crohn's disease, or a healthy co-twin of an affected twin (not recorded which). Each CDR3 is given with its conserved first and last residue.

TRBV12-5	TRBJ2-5	CASGLSGETQYF
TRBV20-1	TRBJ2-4	CSARIPGQNMQYF
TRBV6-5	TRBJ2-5	CASSPLADETQYF
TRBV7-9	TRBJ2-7	CASVSVSYEQYF
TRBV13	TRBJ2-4	CASSLAGQGVGNIQYF
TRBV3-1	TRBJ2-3	CASSQPGQGIDTQYF
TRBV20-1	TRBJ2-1	CSARDPLRHTGSNEQFF
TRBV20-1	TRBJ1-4	CSASASTEKLFF
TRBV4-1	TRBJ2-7	CASSQVTAARQYF
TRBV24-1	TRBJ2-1	CATSDFPTAYNEQFF
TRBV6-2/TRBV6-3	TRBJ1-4	CASTVNPRTRSAANEKLFF
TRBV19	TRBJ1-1	CASSSGTVEAFF
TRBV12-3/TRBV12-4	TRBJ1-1	CASSIQGGAFF
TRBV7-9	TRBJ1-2	CASSTGQGVNGYTF
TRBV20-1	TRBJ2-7	CSAYRADRAFEQYF
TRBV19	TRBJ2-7	CASSKQGSDEQYF
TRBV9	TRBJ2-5	CASSVVAAYQETQYF
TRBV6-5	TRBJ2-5	CASSYTWGVVETQYF
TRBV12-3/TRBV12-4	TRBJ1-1	CASTPRTVISTEAFF
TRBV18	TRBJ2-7	CASSPLEQGASYEQYF
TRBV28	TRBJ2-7	CASRPLPGTGLGESSYEQYF
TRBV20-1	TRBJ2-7	CSAAPNSYEQYF
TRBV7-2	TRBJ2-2	CASSYRGGTTGELFF
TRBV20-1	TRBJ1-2	CSARDGFGYTF
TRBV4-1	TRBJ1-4	CASSQGTDRDEKLFF
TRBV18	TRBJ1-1	CASSPPDSWAEAFF
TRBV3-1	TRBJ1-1	CASSQDEGWDAEAFF
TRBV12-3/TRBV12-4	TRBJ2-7	CASSSTGTGTYEQYF
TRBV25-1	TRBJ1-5	CASSAGDEETLLGQPQHF
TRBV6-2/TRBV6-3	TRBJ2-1	CASTFGLGTNEQFF
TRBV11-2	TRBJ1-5	CASSLWGDQPQHF
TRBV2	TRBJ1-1	CASEGRVRNTEAFF
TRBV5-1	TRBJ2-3	CASSLDAGRTDTQYF
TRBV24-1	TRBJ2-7	CANPTGPHSYEQYF
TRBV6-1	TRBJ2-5	CASRRTGPAQWETQYF
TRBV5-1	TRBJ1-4	CASSFTGANNEKLFF
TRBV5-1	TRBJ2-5	CASSLDRTQETQYF
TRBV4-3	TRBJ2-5	CASSHGTSGGGETQYF
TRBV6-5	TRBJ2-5	CASSYGRGFQETQYF
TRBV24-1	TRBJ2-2	CATSDLRGMSGELFF
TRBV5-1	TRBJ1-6	CASSLGQGENSPLHF
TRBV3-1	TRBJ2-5	CASSPRRGVETQYF